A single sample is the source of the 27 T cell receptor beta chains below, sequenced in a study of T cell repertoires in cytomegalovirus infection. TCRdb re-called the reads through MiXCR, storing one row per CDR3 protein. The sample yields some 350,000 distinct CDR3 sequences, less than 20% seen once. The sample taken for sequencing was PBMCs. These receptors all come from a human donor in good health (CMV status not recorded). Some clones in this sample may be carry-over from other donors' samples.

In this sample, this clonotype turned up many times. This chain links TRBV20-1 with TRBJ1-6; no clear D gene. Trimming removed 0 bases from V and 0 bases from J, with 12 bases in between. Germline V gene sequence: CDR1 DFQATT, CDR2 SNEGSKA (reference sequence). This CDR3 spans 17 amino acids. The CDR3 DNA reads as TGCAGTGCTAGAGATTGGGTACAGAGCTCCTATAATTCACCCCTCCACTTT. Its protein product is CSARDWVQSSYNSPLHF.

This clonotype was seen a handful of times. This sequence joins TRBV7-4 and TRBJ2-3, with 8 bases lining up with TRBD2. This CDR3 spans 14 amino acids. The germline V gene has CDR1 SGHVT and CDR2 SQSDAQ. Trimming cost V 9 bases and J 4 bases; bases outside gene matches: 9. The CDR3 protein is CASRTSGASDTQYF. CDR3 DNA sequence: TGTGCCAGTCGTACTAGCGGAGCCTCAGATACGCAGTATTTT.

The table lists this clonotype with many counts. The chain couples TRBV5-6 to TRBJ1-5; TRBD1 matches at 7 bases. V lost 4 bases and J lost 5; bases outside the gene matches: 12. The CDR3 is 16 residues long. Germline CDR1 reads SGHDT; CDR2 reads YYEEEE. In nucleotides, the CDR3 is TGTGCCAGCAGCCTCCTGGGACAGCGGGGAGATCAGCCCCAGCATTTT. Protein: CASSLLGQRGDQPQHF.

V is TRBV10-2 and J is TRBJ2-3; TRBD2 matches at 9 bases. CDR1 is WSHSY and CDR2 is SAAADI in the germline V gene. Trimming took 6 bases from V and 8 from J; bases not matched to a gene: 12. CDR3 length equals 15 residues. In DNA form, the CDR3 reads TGCGCCAGCAGAAGGAGGCGGGAGGGCCGGGGTACGCAGTATTTT. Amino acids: CASRRRREGRGTQYF.

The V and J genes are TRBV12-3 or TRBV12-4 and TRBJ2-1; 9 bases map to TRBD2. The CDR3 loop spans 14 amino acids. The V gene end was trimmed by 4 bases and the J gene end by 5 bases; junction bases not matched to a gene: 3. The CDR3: CASSSAGGNNEQFF. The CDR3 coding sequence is TGTGCCAGCAGTTCGGCGGGAGGGAACAATGAGCAGTTCTTC.

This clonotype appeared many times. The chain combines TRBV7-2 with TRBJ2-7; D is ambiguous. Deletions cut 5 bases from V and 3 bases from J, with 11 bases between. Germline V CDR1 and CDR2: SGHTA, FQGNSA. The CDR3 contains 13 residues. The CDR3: CASSPADDYEQYF. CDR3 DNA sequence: TGTGCCAGCAGCCCAGCTGATGACTACGAGCAGTACTTC. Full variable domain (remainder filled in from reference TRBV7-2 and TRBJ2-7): GAGVSQSPSNKVTEKGKDVELRCDPISGHTALYWYRQSLGQGLEFLIYFQGNSAPDKSGLPSDRFSAERTGGSVSTLTIQRTQQEDSAVYLCASSPADDYEQYFGPGTRLTVT.

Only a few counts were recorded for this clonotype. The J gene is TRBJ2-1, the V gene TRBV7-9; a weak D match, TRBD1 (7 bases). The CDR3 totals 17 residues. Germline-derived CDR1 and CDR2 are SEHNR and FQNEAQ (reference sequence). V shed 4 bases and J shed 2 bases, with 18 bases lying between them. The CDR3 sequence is CASSSRTEGAAYNEQFF. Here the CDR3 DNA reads TGTGCCAGCAGCTCCCGGACGGAGGGGGCCGCCTACAATGAGCAGTTCTTC. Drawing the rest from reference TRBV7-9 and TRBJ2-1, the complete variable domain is DTGVSQNPRHKITKRGQNVTFRCDPISEHNRLYWYRQTLGQGPEFLTYFQNEAQLEKSRLLSDRFSAERPKGSFSTLEIQRTEQGDSAMYLCASSSRTEGAAYNEQFFGPGTRLTVL.

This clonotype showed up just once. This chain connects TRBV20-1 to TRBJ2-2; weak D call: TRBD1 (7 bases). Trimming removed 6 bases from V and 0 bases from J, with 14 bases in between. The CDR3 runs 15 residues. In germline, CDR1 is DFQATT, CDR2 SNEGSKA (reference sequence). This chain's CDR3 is CSARGDMANTGELFF. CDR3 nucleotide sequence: TGCAGTGCCAGGGGGGACATGGCGAACACCGGGGAGCTGTTTTTT.

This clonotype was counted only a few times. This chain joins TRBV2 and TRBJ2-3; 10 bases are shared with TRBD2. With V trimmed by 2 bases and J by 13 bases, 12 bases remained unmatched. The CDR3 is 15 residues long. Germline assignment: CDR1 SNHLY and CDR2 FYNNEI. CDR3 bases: TGTGCCAGCAGTGAACCCGCTAGCGGGGGCGGACCTAAGTATTTT. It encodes CASSEPASGGGPKYF.

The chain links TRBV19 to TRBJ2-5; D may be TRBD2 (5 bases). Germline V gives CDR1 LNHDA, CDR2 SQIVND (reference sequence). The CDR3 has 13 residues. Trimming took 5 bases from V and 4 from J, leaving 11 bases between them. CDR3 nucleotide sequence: TGTGCCAGTAGTCCGAGGGAAAGAGAGACCCAGTACTTC. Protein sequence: CASSPRERETQYF.

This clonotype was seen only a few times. DNA for the CDR3: TGTGCCAGCAGCCAAGGCTCCGGGACAGGGACCTGGGGTAATGAAAAACTGTTTTTT. Protein sequence: CASSQGSGTGTWGNEKLFF. The chain has TRBV4-2 and TRBJ1-4; 9 bases are shared with TRBD1. CDR1 and CDR2 (germline): LGHNA, YNFKEQ. V lost 1 base and J lost 4; bases outside the gene matches: 13. This CDR3 spans 19 amino acids.

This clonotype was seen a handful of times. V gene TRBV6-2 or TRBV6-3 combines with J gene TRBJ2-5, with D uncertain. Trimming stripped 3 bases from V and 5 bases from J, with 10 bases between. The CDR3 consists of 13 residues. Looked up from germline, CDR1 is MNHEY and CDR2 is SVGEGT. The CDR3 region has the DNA TGTGCCAGCAGTTATGGGTACGGCGAGACCCAGTACTTC. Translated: CASSYGYGETQYF.

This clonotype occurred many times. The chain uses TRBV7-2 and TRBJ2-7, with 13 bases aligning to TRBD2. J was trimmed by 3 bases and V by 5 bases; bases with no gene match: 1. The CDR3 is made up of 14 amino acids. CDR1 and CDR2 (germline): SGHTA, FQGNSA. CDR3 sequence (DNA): TGTGCCAGCAGCCGACTAGCGGGAGGCTACGAGCAGTACTTC. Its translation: CASSRLAGGYEQYF. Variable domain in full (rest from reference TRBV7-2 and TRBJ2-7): GAGVSQSPSNKVTEKGKDVELRCDPISGHTALYWYRQSLGQGLEFLIYFQGNSAPDKSGLPSDRFSAERTGGSVSTLTIQRTQQEDSAVYLCASSRLAGGYEQYFGPGTRLTVT.

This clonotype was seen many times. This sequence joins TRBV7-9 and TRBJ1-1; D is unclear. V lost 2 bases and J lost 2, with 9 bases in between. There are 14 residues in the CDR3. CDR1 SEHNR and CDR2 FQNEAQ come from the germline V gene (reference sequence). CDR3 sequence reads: CASSLRAGNTEAFF. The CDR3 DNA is TGTGCCAGCAGCTTAAGGGCGGGCAACACTGAAGCTTTCTTT.

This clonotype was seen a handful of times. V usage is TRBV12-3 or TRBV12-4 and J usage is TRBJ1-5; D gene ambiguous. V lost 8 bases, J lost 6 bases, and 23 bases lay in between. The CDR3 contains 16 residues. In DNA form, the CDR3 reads TGTGCCAGCCTACCCGGGCCTTATCAGCCGGGTCAGCCCCAGCATTTT. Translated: CASLPGPYQPGQPQHF.

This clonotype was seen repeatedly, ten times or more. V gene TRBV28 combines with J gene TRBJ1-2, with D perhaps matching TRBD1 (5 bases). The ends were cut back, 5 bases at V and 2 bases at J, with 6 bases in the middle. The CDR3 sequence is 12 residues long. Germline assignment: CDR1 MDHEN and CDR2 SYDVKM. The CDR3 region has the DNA TGTGCCAGCAGTCGACAGAACTATGGCTACACCTTC. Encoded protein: CASSRQNYGYTF.

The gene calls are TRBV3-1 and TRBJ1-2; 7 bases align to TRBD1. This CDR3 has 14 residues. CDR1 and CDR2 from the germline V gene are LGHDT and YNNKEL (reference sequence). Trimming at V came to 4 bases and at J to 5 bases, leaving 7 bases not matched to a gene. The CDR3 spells CASSLYRGAYGYTF. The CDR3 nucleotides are TGTGCCAGCAGCCTATACAGGGGCGCGTATGGCTACACCTTC.

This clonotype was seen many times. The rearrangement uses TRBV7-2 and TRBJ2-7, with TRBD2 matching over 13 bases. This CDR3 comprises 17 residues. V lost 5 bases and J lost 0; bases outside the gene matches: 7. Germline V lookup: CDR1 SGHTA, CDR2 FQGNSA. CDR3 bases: TGTGCCAGCAGCCGACTAGCGGGGGGCCCAAGCTCCTACGAGCAGTACTTC. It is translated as CASSRLAGGPSSYEQYF. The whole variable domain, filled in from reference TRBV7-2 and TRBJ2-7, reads GAGVSQSPSNKVTEKGKDVELRCDPISGHTALYWYRQSLGQGLEFLIYFQGNSAPDKSGLPSDRFSAERTGGSVSTLTIQRTQQEDSAVYLCASSRLAGGPSSYEQYFGPGTRLTVT.

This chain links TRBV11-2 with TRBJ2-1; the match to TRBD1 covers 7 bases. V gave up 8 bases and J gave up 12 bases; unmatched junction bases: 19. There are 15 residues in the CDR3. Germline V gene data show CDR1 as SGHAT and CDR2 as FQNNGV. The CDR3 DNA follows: TGTGCCAGCCGGAAGCCGGGACAGTTTCGCATGAGGCAGTTCTTC. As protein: CASRKPGQFRMRQFF.

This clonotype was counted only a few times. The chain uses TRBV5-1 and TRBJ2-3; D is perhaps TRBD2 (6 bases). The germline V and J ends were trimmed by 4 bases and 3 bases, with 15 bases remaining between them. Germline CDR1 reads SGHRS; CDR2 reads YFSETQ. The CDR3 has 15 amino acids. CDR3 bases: TGCGCCAGCAGCCCGGGGGATGTGTGGACAGATACGCAGTATTTT. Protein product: CASSPGDVWTDTQYF.

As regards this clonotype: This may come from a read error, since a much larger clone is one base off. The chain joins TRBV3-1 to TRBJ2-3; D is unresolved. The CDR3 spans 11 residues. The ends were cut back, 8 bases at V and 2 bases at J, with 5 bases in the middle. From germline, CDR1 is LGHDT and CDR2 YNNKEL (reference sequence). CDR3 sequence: CASGHTDTQYF. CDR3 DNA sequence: TGTGCCAGCGGGCACACAGATACGCAGTATTTT.

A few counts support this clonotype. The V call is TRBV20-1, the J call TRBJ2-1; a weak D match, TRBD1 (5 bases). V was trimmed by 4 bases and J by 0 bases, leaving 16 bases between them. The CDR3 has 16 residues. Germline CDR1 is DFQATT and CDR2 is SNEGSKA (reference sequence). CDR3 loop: CSAKTGPLSSYNEQFF. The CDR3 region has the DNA TGCAGTGCTAAAACAGGACCCCTGAGCTCCTACAATGAGCAGTTCTTC.

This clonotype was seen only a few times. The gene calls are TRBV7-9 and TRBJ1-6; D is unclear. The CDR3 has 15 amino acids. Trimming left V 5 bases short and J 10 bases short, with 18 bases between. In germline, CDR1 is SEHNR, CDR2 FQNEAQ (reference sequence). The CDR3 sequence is CASSHWEAEGSPLHF. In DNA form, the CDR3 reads TGTGCCAGCAGCCATTGGGAAGCTGAGGGATCACCCCTCCACTTT.

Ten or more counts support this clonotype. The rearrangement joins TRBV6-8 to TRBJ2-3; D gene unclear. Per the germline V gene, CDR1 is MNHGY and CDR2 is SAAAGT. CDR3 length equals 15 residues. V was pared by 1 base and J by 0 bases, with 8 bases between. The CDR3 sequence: CASSYLAGSTDTQYF. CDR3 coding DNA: TGTGCCAGCAGTTACTTGGCTGGCAGCACAGATACGCAGTATTTT.

The CDR3 DNA sequence: TGTGCCAGCAGTTTAGGGCCGGGCGGGGAGGGAAACACCATATATTTT. Its translation is CASSLGPGGEGNTIYF. The rearrangement joins TRBV27 to TRBJ1-3; D is undetermined. The CDR3 is 16 residues long. V shed 2 bases and J shed 4 bases, with 15 bases lying between them. Germline V lookup: CDR1 MNHEY, CDR2 SMNVEV (reference sequence).

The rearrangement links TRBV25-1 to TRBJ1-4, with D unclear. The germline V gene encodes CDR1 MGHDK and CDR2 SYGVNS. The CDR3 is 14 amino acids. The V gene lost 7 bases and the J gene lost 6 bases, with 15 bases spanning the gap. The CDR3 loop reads CASKSAGSDEKLFF. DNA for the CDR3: TGTGCCAGCAAGTCGGCGGGCTCTGATGAAAAACTGTTTTTT.

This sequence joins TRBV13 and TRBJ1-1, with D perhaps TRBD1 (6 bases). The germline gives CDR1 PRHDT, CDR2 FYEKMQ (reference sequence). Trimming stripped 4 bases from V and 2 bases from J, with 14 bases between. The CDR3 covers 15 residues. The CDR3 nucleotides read TGTGCCAGCAGCTCCCCCCAAGGGGGTAACACTGAAGCTTTCTTT. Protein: CASSSPQGGNTEAFF.